A selection of T cell receptor beta chains follows, all from one sample in a study of cytomegalovirus exposure and HLA in healthy donors. TCRdb's copy holds only in-frame clones and misses some; the assay was immunoSEQ multiplex PCR. The repertoire has approximately 130,000 clones, about 80% of them found once; the top ten carry 1.2%. The sequenced material came from PBMCs. The receptor source for this set is a man over 45 in good health and CMV-seronegative. The CDR3 runs from the conserved cysteine through the conserved F or W. The D gene is left open where the match is weak. Some rows have no size entry. The others give once, few or many, or a class for an expanded clone.

V gene	clone size	J gene	D gene	CDR3 protein	CDR3 DNA
TRBV18	NA	TRBJ1-3	TRBD1	CASSGDRISGNTIYF	TGTGCCAGCTCGGGGGACAGGATCTCTGGAAACACCATATATTTT
TRBV11-2	few	TRBJ2-3	NA	CASSELVYTDTQYF	TGTGCCAGCAGCGAGCTAGTCTACACAGATACGCAGTATTTT
TRBV28	NA	TRBJ2-7	TRBD2	CASSLFTGTTSDEQYF	TGTGCCAGCAGTTTATTTACGGGGACTACCTCAGACGAGCAGTACTTC
TRBV5-1	NA	TRBJ1-2	TRBD1	CASRRARTGQGGGYTF	TGCGCCAGCAGAAGGGCCCGGACGGGACAGGGAGGGGGCTACACCTTC
TRBV23-1	NA	TRBJ2-7	TRBD2	CASSQSLGSGRYYEQYF	TGCGCCAGCAGTCAATCGCTCGGCAGCGGGAGGTACTACGAGCAGTACTTC
TRBV27	once	TRBJ1-1	TRBD1	CASSFHRGRSTEAFF	TGTGCCAGCAGTTTCCACAGGGGAAGAAGCACTGAAGCTTTCTTT
TRBV14	NA	TRBJ2-3	NA	CASSQELVSDTQYF	TGTGCCAGCAGCCAAGAACTAGTCTCAGATACGCAGTATTTT
TRBV10-2	NA	TRBJ2-5	TRBD1	CASSETGGYETQYF	TGCGCCAGCAGTGAGACAGGGGGCTATGAGACCCAGTACTTC
TRBV4-1	NA	TRBJ2-5	TRBD2	CASSQGYPGLAVGTQYF	TGCGCCAGCAGCCAAGGCTATCCGGGACTAGCGGTAGGGACCCAGTACTTC
TRBV6-1	NA	TRBJ1-5	TRBD1	CASRQGTGSNQPQHF	TGTGCCAGCCGCCAGGGGACAGGGAGCAATCAGCCCCAGCATTTT
TRBV5-4	NA	TRBJ1-4	TRBD1	CASSQGQGANEKLFF	TGTGCCAGCAGCCAGGGACAGGGGGCGAATGAAAAACTGTTTTTT
TRBV9	few	TRBJ1-3	TRBD1	CASSGQGGSTIYF	TGTGCCAGCAGTGGACAGGGAGGATCCACCATATATTTT
TRBV5-4	few	TRBJ2-3	NA	CASSLVGGSTDTQYF	TGTGCCAGCAGCTTGGTCGGCGGGAGCACAGATACGCAGTATTTT
TRBV25-1	NA	TRBJ2-3	TRBD2	CASSRRGGSGTDTQYF	TGTGCCAGCAGTCGCCGAGGCGGGAGCGGCACAGATACGCAGTATTTT
TRBV27	NA	TRBJ1-5	NA	CASSSLGVYSNQPQHF	TGTGCCAGCAGTTCGCTCGGGGTTTATAGCAATCAGCCCCAGCATTTT
TRBV4-3	NA	TRBJ2-3	TRBD2	CASSQDLGLLAGAIDTQYF	TGCGCCAGCAGCCAAGATCTGGGGTTGCTAGCGGGAGCTATAGATACGCAGTATTTT
TRBV2	NA	TRBJ2-7	TRBD1	CASSEETGVHEQYF	TGTGCCAGCAGTGAGGAGACAGGGGTCCACGAGCAGTACTTC
TRBV5-1	NA	TRBJ2-7	TRBD1	CASSSSGTGSYEQYF	TGCGCCAGCAGCTCCTCCGGGACAGGGTCCTACGAGCAGTACTTC
TRBV7-9	NA	TRBJ2-5	NA	CASSLIRGQETQYF	TGTGCCAGCAGCTTAATTAGGGGACAAGAGACCCAGTACTTC
TRBV28	NA	TRBJ1-5	NA	CASRPGGGIQPQHF	TGTGCCAGCAGACCCGGCGGGGGGATTCAGCCCCAGCATTTT
TRBV6-5	NA	TRBJ2-4	NA	CASSYSGGPGIQYF	TGTGCCAGCAGTTACTCGGGGGGGCCGGGCATTCAGTACTTC
TRBV19	NA	TRBJ2-2	NA	CASRGRGRAGELFF	TGTGCCAGTAGGGGGCGGGGGCGCGCCGGGGAGCTGTTTTTT
TRBV28	NA	TRBJ2-5	TRBD1	CASSPWTGAGTQYF	TGTGCCAGCAGTCCATGGACAGGCGCAGGGACCCAGTACTTC
TRBV20-1	NA	TRBJ1-2	TRBD1	CSAGQGSYTF	TGCAGTGCTGGACAGGGGTCCTACACCTTC
TRBV9	NA	TRBJ2-7	TRBD2	CASSVATSGIGEQYF	TGTGCCAGCAGCGTAGCTACTAGCGGGATTGGCGAGCAGTACTTC
TRBV5-8	NA	TRBJ1-1	NA	CASIFVRVNTEAFF	TGTGCCAGCATCTTTGTACGGGTTAACACTGAAGCTTTCTTT
TRBV7-9	NA	TRBJ1-5	NA	CASSGENQPQHF	TGTGCCAGCTCCGGGGAAAATCAGCCCCAGCATTTT
TRBV5-1	few	TRBJ2-7	TRBD2	CASSEGLAGAEQYF	TGCGCCAGCAGCGAGGGACTAGCGGGAGCCGAGCAGTACTTC
TRBV10-3	NA	TRBJ2-3	NA	CAISQGTDTQYF	TGTGCCATCAGCCAGGGGACAGATACGCAGTATTTT
TRBV6-1	few	TRBJ1-5	NA	CASSLQGSNQPQHF	TGTGCCAGCAGTCTACAGGGTAGCAATCAGCCCCAGCATTTT
TRBV12-5	NA	TRBJ2-1	NA	CASGPGGEPYNEQFF	TGTGCTAGTGGCCCAGGCGGGGAGCCCTACAATGAGCAGTTCTTC
TRBV15	NA	TRBJ2-3	TRBD1	CATSRGTGFTDTQYF	TGTGCCACCAGCCGGGGGACAGGCTTCACAGATACGCAGTATTTT
TRBV28	NA	TRBJ2-3	TRBD2	CASSAGVLYTQYF	TGTGCCAGCAGTGCGGGAGTTTTATATACGCAGTATTTT
TRBV2	few	TRBJ1-4	NA	CASSETPYSTNEKLFF	TGTGCCAGCAGTGAAACCCCATACTCAACTAATGAAAAACTGTTTTTT
TRBV15	NA	TRBJ2-4	NA	CATSRGTGSGIQYF	TGTGCCACCAGCAGAGGAACAGGGTCGGGCATTCAGTACTTC
TRBV5-1	NA	TRBJ2-2	TRBD1	CASSGGTGTTGELFF	TGCGCCAGCAGCGGTGGGACAGGGACTACCGGGGAGCTGTTTTTT
TRBV5-1	once	TRBJ2-7	TRBD1	CASSSRTGASYEQYF	TGCGCCAGCAGCTCGAGGACAGGAGCCTCCTACGAGCAGTACTTC
TRBV6-1	NA	TRBJ1-1	NA	CASSESVNTEAFF	TGTGCCAGCAGTGAGAGTGTGAACACTGAAGCTTTCTTT
TRBV10-2	NA	TRBJ2-1	TRBD2	CASSERLAGGEQFF	TGCGCCAGCAGTGAGCGACTAGCGGGAGGTGAGCAGTTCTTC
TRBV19	NA	TRBJ2-2	TRBD2	CASSMVRRLAGGDTGELFF	TGTGCCAGTAGTATGGTCAGGAGGCTAGCGGGAGGCGACACCGGGGAGCTGTTTTTT
TRBV28	NA	TRBJ2-1	TRBD1	CASAGQGAGDNEQFF	TGTGCCAGCGCTGGACAGGGGGCAGGAGACAATGAGCAGTTCTTC
TRBV7-3	many	TRBJ2-1	NA	CASSLAPSSYNEQFF	TGTGCCAGCAGCTTAGCCCCCAGCTCCTACAATGAGCAGTTCTTC
TRBV11-3	NA	TRBJ1-1	TRBD1	CASSYRHRGKAFF	TGTGCCAGCAGCTACCGGCACAGGGGGAAAGCTTTCTTT
TRBV19	NA	TRBJ1-1	TRBD1	CASISGGSLFEAFF	TGTGCCAGTATCTCAGGGGGTTCTCTGTTTGAAGCTTTCTTT
TRBV5-8	NA	TRBJ1-5	NA	CASSLRVRGNQPQHF	TGTGCCAGCAGCTTGAGGGTCAGGGGCAATCAGCCCCAGCATTTT
TRBV11-3	NA	TRBJ2-2	TRBD2	CASSLEAGVTGELFF	TGTGCCAGCAGCTTAGAAGCGGGAGTTACCGGGGAGCTGTTTTTT
TRBV18	few	TRBJ2-2	NA	CASSPPATTYTGELFF	TGTGCCAGCTCACCACCGGCGACAACTTACACCGGGGAGCTGTTTTTT
TRBV2	NA	TRBJ1-2	TRBD1	CASNPGGPRPANYGYTF	TGTGCCAGCAACCCAGGGGGCCCCCGTCCGGCTAACTATGGCTACACCTTC
TRBV29-1	NA	TRBJ2-1	NA	CSVSMAAEVF	TGCAGCGTAAGTATGGCGGCTGAGGTCTTC
TRBV2	NA	TRBJ2-5	NA	CASSDPYQQETQYF	TGTGCCAGCAGCGATCCCTACCAACAAGAGACCCAGTACTTC
TRBV4-3	NA	TRBJ1-4	TRBD1	CASSSVLGQGNEKLFF	TGCGCCAGCAGCTCTGTATTGGGACAGGGGAATGAAAAACTGTTTTTT